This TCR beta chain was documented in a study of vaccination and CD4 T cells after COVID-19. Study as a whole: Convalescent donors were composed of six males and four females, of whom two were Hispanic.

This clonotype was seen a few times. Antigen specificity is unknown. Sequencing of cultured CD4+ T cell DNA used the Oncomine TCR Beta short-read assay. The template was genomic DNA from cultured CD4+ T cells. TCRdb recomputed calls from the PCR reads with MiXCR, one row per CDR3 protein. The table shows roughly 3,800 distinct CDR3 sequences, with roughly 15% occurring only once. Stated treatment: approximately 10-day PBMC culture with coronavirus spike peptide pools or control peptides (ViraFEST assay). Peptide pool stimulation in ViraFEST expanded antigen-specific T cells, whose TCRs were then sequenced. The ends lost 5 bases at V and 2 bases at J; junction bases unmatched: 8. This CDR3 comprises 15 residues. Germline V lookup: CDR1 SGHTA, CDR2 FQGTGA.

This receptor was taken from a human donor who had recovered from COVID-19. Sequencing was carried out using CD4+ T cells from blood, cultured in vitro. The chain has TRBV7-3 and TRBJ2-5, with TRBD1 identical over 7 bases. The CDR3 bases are TGTGCCAGCAGCCCTTCCCGGACAGGTCAAGAGACCCAGTACTTC. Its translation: CASSPSRTGQETQYF.